This TCR beta chain derives from a study of identical twins. Study-wide results and limits: Findings depended on cross-sectional statistics rather than tracking the same donors. Beta clonotypes that were abundant in cord blood contained fewer insertions, a pattern absent from memory repertoires.

The V gene's germline CDR1 is SNHLY and CDR2 FYNNEI. CDR3 length equals 14 residues. The V and J ends lost 8 bases and 5 bases, in that order; junction bases with no gene match: 12. In every case, the donor was a healthy Caucasian. This clonotype was found a few times. As yet, its antigen is unknown. The cDNA had a unique molecular identifier and a template-switch universal primer site. TCRdb reprocessed the 5' RACE reads with MiXCR, giving one entry per CDR3 protein. The sample contains a few hundred thousand distinct CDR3 sequences, more than 9% of which appear only once. These data also formed part of another study, on yellow fever vaccine responses in identical twins.

The receptor's source is a woman aged 18 to 35 in good health. V and J are TRBV2 and TRBJ2-7; the match to TRBD1 covers 7 bases. Sequenced: PBMCs. The CDR3 nucleotides read TGTGCCAGCGGACGACAGGGAACACTCCACGAGCAGTACTTC. Protein product: CASGRQGTLHEQYF.